The 25 T cell receptor beta chains below come from one sample, sequenced in a study of cytomegalovirus exposure and HLA in healthy donors. 13 Jbeta primers and 60 Vbeta primers were used for the PCR. TCRdb's table, derived via immunoSEQ multiplex PCR, lists solely in-frame clones and lacks some. The table shows over 60,000 clones, with approximately 70% occurring only once. Sequencing was carried out using PBMCs. All receptors derive from a male donor in good health and CMV-seropositive.

Only a few counts were recorded for this clone. CDR3 in amino acids: CSVSRKAYNEQFF. The CDR3 DNA is TGCAGCGTTTCGCGGAAGGCCTACAATGAGCAGTTCTTC. The chain recombines TRBV29-1 with TRBJ2-1; D remains unclear. The CDR3 sequence is 13 residues long. Germline V gene data show CDR1 as SQVTM and CDR2 as ANQGSEA. The V end was cut by 5 bases, the J end by 2 bases, with 10 bases between.

This clone was recorded a few times. CDR3 loop: CASSESALAGYNEQFF. The CDR3 coding sequence is TGCGCCAGCAGTGAGTCGGCACTAGCGGGTTACAATGAGCAGTTCTTC. The chain uses TRBV10-2 and TRBJ2-1; 9 bases line up with TRBD2. The CDR3 extends over 16 amino acids. With V trimmed by 0 bases and J by 4 bases, 4 bases remained unmatched. Per germline, CDR1 WSHSY and CDR2 SAAADI.

As regards this clone: Other DNA sequences in the same sample also yield this CDR3. The chain recombines TRBV30 with TRBJ2-7; maybe TRBD2 (6 bases). The CDR3 covers 11 residues. V was shortened by 0 bases and J by 6 bases, with 6 bases between the two germline ends. Germline CDR1 GTSNPN, CDR2 SVGIG (reference sequence). The CDR3 loop reads CAWSVGGEQYF. The CDR3 nucleotides read TGTGCCTGGAGTGTGGGGGGCGAGCAGTACTTC.

The J gene is TRBJ2-5, the V gene TRBV4-3, with TRBD2 matching over 11 bases. The germline gives CDR1 LGHNA, CDR2 YSLEER. V shed 1 base and J 1 base; nucleotides not matched to a gene: 20. The CDR3 covers 22 residues. CDR3 DNA: TGCGCCAGCAGCCAAGTTCTTCCCCCTTGGCCTAGCGGGGGGACCTTCCAAGAGACCCAGTACTTC. Translated: CASSQVLPPWPSGGTFQETQYF.

The chain joins TRBV30 to TRBJ2-3; possible D gene TRBD1, 5 bases. The CDR3 is 16 residues long. V lost 0 bases, J lost 6 bases, and 19 bases lay in between. Germline V gene sequence: CDR1 GTSNPN, CDR2 SVGIG (reference sequence). The CDR3 is CAWSVKGLRNSDTQYF. Here the CDR3 DNA reads TGTGCCTGGAGTGTAAAGGGGCTACGAAACTCTGATACGCAGTATTTT.

This rearrangement joins TRBV6-6 to TRBJ2-7; D remains ambiguous. Trimming removed 4 bases at V and 4 bases at J, with 20 bases between. Germline values: CDR1 MNHNY, CDR2 SVGAGI (reference sequence). The CDR3 has 16 residues. CDR3 loop: CASSFYKQKTAYEQYF. CDR3 in DNA: TGTGCCAGCAGTTTTTACAAACAGAAGACGGCATACGAGCAGTACTTC.

This clone came up a few times. The J gene is TRBJ2-5, the V gene TRBV27; TRBD1 aligns across 8 bases. Gene TRBJ2-7 matches the end of the DNA better, so the J call may be wrong. The germline gives CDR1 MNHEY, CDR2 SMNVEV (reference sequence). This CDR3 is 17 amino acids long. In DNA form, the CDR3 reads TGTGCCAGCAGTTCGCAAACCCGACTGACAGGGGTGGACGAGCAGTACTTC. Protein: CASSSQTRLTGVDEQYF.

V gene TRBV27 combines with J gene TRBJ2-1, with 14 bases aligning to TRBD2. V lost 2 bases, J lost 6 bases, and 0 bases stayed unmatched. The CDR3 contains 15 residues. Per germline, CDR1 MNHEY and CDR2 SMNVEV (reference sequence). Written as DNA, the CDR3 is TGTGCCAGCAGTTTAGGGACTAGCGGGGGCAATGAGCAGTTCTTC. This gives the protein CASSLGTSGGNEQFF.

V usage is TRBV18 and J usage is TRBJ1-6; 8 nucleotides match TRBD1. Germline V gene lookup returns CDR1 KGHSH and CDR2 LQKENI. Trimming removed 6 bases from V and 2 bases from J; junction bases left unmatched: 3. The CDR3 length is 15 residues. CDR3 bases: TGTGCCAGCTCCAGGACAGGGCCCTATAATTCACCCCTCCACTTT. Translating it yields CASSRTGPYNSPLHF. Variable domain in full (rest from reference TRBV18 and TRBJ1-6): NAGVMQNPRHLVRRRGQEARLRCSPMKGHSHVYWYRQLPEEGLKFMVYLQKENIIDESGMPKERFSAEFPKEGPSILRIQQVVRGDSAAYFCASSRTGPYNSPLHFGNGTRLTVT.

The chain has TRBV7-9 and TRBJ2-3, with TRBD1 matching over 11 bases. The CDR3 consists of 16 residues. Trimming cost V 6 bases and J 2 bases; bases outside gene matches: 7. Germline CDR1 is SEHNR and CDR2 is FQNEAQ (reference sequence). DNA for the CDR3: TGTGCCAGCAGTCCCTGGACAGGGGGCTTCACAGATACGCAGTATTTT. Protein: CASSPWTGGFTDTQYF.

The CDR3 spells CASAYRESSPLHF. Here the CDR3 DNA reads TGTGCCAGCGCCTACAGGGAGAGTTCACCCCTCCACTTT. The J gene is TRBJ1-6, the V gene TRBV6-5, with D perhaps TRBD1 (6 bases). The CDR3 runs 13 residues. V was trimmed by 8 bases and J by 9 bases, leaving 14 bases between them. Germline V gene data show CDR1 as MNHEY and CDR2 as SVGAGI.

The chain recombines TRBV5-1 with TRBJ1-2; D perhaps matches TRBD1 (5 bases). Germline values: CDR1 SGHRS, CDR2 YFSETQ. This CDR3 contains 16 residues. V was trimmed by 4 bases and J by 0 bases, leaving 16 bases between them. CDR3 bases: TGCGCCAGCAGCCCTACCACAGGTCAAGCTAACTATGGCTACACCTTC. It yields the protein CASSPTTGQANYGYTF. The full variable domain, completed using reference TRBV5-1 and TRBJ1-2, is KAGVTQTPRYLIKTRGQQVTLSCSPISGHRSVSWYQQTPGQGLQFLFEYFSETQRNKGNFPGRFSGRQFSNSRSEMNVSTLELGDSALYLCASSPTTGQANYGYTFGSGTRLTVV.

The chain recombines TRBV10-3 with TRBJ1-1; no clear D gene. The CDR3 spans 12 residues. Trimming took off 9 bases at V and 2 bases at J, with 10 bases between the two ends. CDR1 and CDR2 from the germline V gene are ENHRY and SYGVKD. CDR3 residues: CAISLQNTEAFF. The CDR3 coding sequence is TGTGCCATATCCTTACAAAACACTGAAGCTTTCTTT.

The rearrangement uses TRBV7-9 and TRBJ1-6; maybe TRBD1 (6 bases). The CDR3 extends over 15 amino acids. Trimming removed 0 bases from V and 5 bases from J, with 8 bases in between. Germline V CDR1 and CDR2: SEHNR, FQNEAQ (reference sequence). The CDR3 sequence is CASSLAQGNNSPLHF. CDR3 DNA: TGTGCCAGCAGCTTAGCGCAGGGGAATAATTCACCCCTCCACTTT.

This clone was seen a few times. CDR3 coding DNA: TGTGCCATCAGTGAATGGGAGGGACAAGAGACCCAGTACTTC. Translation gives CAISEWEGQETQYF. The rearrangement joins TRBV10-3 to TRBJ2-5; TRBD2 matches 7 bases. This CDR3 is built from 14 residues. V shed 3 bases and J 2 bases; nucleotides not matched to a gene: 3. Germline CDR1 reads ENHRY; CDR2 reads SYGVKD.

The V call is TRBV7-9, the J call TRBJ2-1; 8 bases are a match to TRBD2. Germline trimming cut 3 bases from V and 3 bases from J; bases unmatched to any gene: 7. CDR1 is SEHNR and CDR2 is FQNEAQ in the germline V gene (reference sequence). The CDR3 is made up of 16 amino acids. CDR3 DNA sequence: TGTGCCAGCAGCTTTCGGTCCCTAGCGGGCTACAATGAGCAGTTCTTC. It codes for CASSFRSLAGYNEQFF.

The chain joins TRBV5-4 to TRBJ2-5, with D tentatively TRBD2 (7 bases). Looked up from germline, CDR1 is SGHNT and CDR2 is YYREEE (reference sequence). This CDR3 has 14 residues. Trimming shortened V by 1 base and J by 5 bases, and 12 bases separated the two germline ends. This chain's CDR3 is CASSLPGGSETQYF. In DNA form, the CDR3 reads TGTGCCAGCAGCTTGCCGGGGGGCTCGGAGACCCAGTACTTC. The full variable domain, rest sourced from reference TRBV5-4 and TRBJ2-5, is ETGVTQSPTHLIKTRGQQVTLRCSSQSGHNTVSWYQQALGQGPQFIFQYYREEENGRGNFPPRFSGLQFPNYSSELNVNALELDDSALYLCASSLPGGSETQYFGPGTRLLVL.

The chain is built from TRBV7-8 and TRBJ1-5; TRBD1 matches at 7 bases. V was pared by 2 bases and J by 4 bases, with 8 bases of the junction left unmatched. CDR1 SGHVS and CDR2 FQNEAQ come from the germline V gene. CDR3 length equals 16 residues. This CDR3 is CASSLYAGTANQPQHF. CDR3 DNA sequence: TGTGCCAGCAGCTTATATGCCGGGACAGCTAATCAGCCCCAGCATTTT.

The table lists this clone with a few counts. V and J are TRBV5-4 and TRBJ1-2; 7 bases line up with TRBD1. Germline values: CDR1 SGHNT, CDR2 YYREEE (reference sequence). This CDR3 contains 15 residues. V shed 4 bases, J shed 4 bases, and the junction held 10 bases outside the gene matches. The CDR3 bases are TGTGCCAGCAGCCTATCGACAGGGTGGGTCTATGGCTACACCTTC. It is translated as CASSLSTGWVYGYTF.

V is TRBV27 and J is TRBJ2-7; TRBD2 agrees at 7 bases. CDR1 and CDR2 from the germline V gene are MNHEY and SMNVEV (reference sequence). J was trimmed by 3 bases and V by 3 bases; bases with no gene match: 2. This CDR3 has 13 amino acids. This chain's CDR3 is CASSFGTNYEQYF. The CDR3 DNA is TGTGCCAGCAGTTTTGGGACTAACTACGAGCAGTACTTC.

The J gene is TRBJ2-7, the V gene TRBV7-2; 8 nucleotides line up with TRBD1. The V and J ends lost 5 bases and 6 bases, in that order; junction bases with no gene match: 3. The CDR3 spans 12 residues. Germline V gene sequence: CDR1 SGHTA, CDR2 FQGNSA. CDR3 bases: TGTGCCAGCAGCAAGACAGGGGTCGAGCAGTACTTC. As protein: CASSKTGVEQYF.

This clone has a single count. The rearrangement links TRBV7-2 to TRBJ2-3; TRBD2 matches 11 bases. The junction had 5 bases not matched to a gene; V was cut back by 5 bases and J by 4 bases. The CDR3 contains 15 residues. Germline V lookup: CDR1 SGHTA, CDR2 FQGNSA. DNA of the CDR3: TGTGCCAGCAGCGATATAGCGGGGGGGTCAGATACGCAGTATTTT. Residues: CASSDIAGGSDTQYF.

This clone was counted a few times. CDR3 coding DNA: TGTGCTAGTGGTCCCGGGACAGTTGGGGGAAACACCATATATTTT. Its protein is CASGPGTVGGNTIYF. The chain joins TRBV12-5 to TRBJ1-3; 7 bases align to TRBD1. After removal of 5 bases from V and 4 bases from J, the junction contained 8 bases not matched to a gene. CDR3 length equals 15 residues. CDR1 and CDR2 from the germline V gene are LGHNT and FRNRAP.

This clone is labeled as large. This chain links TRBV2 with TRBJ2-1; 9 nucleotides align to TRBD2. V was clipped by 7 bases and J by 3 bases; unmatched bases: 4. Germline CDR1 and CDR2: SNHLY and FYNNEI. The CDR3 has 14 residues. The CDR3 here is CASKTSGNYNEQFF. The CDR3 coding sequence is TGTGCCAGCAAGACTAGCGGCAACTACAATGAGCAGTTCTTC.

The rearrangement links TRBV20-1 to TRBJ2-5; D ambiguous. CDR3 length equals 11 residues. Germline values: CDR1 DFQATT, CDR2 SNEGSKA (reference sequence). Trimming removed 0 bases at V and 5 bases at J, with 4 bases between. DNA of the CDR3: TGCAGTGCTAGAGACCGGGAGACCCAGTACTTC. Translated: CSARDRETQYF.